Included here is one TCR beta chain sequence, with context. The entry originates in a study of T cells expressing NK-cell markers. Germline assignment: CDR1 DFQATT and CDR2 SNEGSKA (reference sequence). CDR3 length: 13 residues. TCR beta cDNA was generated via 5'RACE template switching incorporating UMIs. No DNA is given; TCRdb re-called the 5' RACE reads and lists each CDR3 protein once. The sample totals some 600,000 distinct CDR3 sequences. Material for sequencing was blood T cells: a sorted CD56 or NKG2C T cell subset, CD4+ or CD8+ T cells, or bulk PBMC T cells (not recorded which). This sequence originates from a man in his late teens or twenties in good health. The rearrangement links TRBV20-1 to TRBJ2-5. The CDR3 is CSASRTTQETQYF.